This T cell receptor (beta chain) was identified in a study of cytomegalovirus exposure and HLA in healthy donors. Study-level information: A preliminary data release comprised around 85 million unique TCRs obtained from HLA-typed donors.

Study results and caveats: A missense variant in DCLRE1C was later tied to TCR beta V- and J-gene trimming. HLA alleles showed associations with 16,951 TCR beta sequences in a later analysis, at a 0.05 false discovery rate.

In the PCR, 60 Vbeta and 13 Jbeta primers were used. Sequencing used immunoSEQ multiplex PCR; TCRdb keeps in-frame clones, though not all of them. The sample lists 150,000 to 200,000 clones; around 82% were seen once. There are 16 residues in the CDR3. The V end was cut by 1 base, the J end by 3 bases, with 19 bases between. Germline V gene sequence: CDR1 SQVTM, CDR2 ANQGSEA. Points on this clone: Its specificity is not known.

The J gene is TRBJ2-7, the V gene TRBV29-1; unclear D gene. This clonotype originated in a man aged 18 to 35 in good health and CMV-seronegative. The sequencing sample was made of PBMCs. The DNA of the CDR3 is TGCAGCGTTGAAGGCACTCTCAGTAGCCAAGACTACGAGCAGTACTTC. Its protein is CSVEGTLSSQDYEQYF.